This T cell receptor (beta chain) is from a study of blood T cell repertoires in COVID-19. Study details: PBMCs, B-cell-depleted T cells, or T cells were the source of the cDNA or gDNA that made up the material.

The authors' processing: Reference gene primer amplification gave estimated nucleated cell counts. Sequencing was performed with immunoSEQ multiplex PCR; in TCRdb, only in-frame clones are kept and a portion is missing. That table gives V, J and clone size, and the DNA gave D and trimming. The table shows about 94,000 clones, with roughly 80% occurring only once. CDR3 length equals 13 residues. The V gene lost 5 bases and the J gene lost 3 bases, with 11 bases spanning the gap. Germline loops: CDR1 KGHSH, CDR2 LQKENI. This TCR was recovered from a human donor in a cohort sampled during active COVID-19. The chain joins TRBV18 to TRBJ2-7; D is possibly TRBD2 (6 bases). Sequenced material: peripheral blood. CDR3 DNA: TGTGCCAGCTCATCCACGCGGGACTACGAGCAGTACTTC. It codes for CASSSTRDYEQYF.